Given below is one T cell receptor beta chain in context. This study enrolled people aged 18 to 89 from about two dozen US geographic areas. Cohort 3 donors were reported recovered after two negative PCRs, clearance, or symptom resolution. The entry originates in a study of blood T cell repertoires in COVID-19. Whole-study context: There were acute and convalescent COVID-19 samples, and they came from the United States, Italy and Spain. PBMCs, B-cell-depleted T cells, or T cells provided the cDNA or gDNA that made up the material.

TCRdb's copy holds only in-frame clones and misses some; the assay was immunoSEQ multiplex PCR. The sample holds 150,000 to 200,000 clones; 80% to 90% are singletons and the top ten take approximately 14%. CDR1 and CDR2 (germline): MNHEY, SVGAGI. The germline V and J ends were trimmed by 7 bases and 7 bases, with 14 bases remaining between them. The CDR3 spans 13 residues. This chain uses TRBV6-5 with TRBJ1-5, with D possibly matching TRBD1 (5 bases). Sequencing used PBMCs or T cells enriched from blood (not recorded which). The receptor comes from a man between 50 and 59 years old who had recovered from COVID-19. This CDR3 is CASNEGENQPQHF. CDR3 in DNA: TGTGCCAGCAACGAAGGGGAAAACCAGCCCCAGCATTTT.